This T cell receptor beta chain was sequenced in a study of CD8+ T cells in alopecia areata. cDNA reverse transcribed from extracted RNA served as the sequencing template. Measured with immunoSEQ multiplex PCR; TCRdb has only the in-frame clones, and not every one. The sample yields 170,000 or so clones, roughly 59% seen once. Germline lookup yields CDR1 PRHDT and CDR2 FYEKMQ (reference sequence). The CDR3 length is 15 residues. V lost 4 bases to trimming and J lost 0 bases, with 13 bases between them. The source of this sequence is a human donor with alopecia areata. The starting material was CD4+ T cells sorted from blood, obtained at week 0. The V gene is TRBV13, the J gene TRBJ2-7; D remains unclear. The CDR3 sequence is CASSSRLTSSYEQYF. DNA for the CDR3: TGTGCCAGCAGCTCACGACTGACGAGCTCCTACGAGCAGTACTTC.